Listed here is a single TCR beta chain. Its cognate antigen is unknown. Nucleic acids came from premalignant or tumor cells enriched by macro-dissection. This sample is drawn from a study of immune evolution from preneoplasia to lung adenocarcinoma. Study information: HLA loss of heterozygosity: under 7.5% AIS, under 19% MIA, over 30% ADC, none AAH.

V was clipped by 0 bases and J by 4 bases; unmatched bases: 2. In germline, CDR1 is SGHNT, CDR2 YYREEE (reference sequence). This CDR3 spans 15 amino acids. Study findings and constraints: Normal lung had highest clonality; later lesions appeared denser, more diverse.

Profiled with immunoSEQ multiplex PCR; TCRdb holds only in-frame clones, not every one. The table has about 10,000 clones, about nine tenths seen once. The genes are TRBV5-4 and TRBJ2-3; 10 bases agree with TRBD2. Source material: FFPE invasive lung adenocarcinoma tissue. This TCR was recovered from a person aged 70 to 79 with invasive lung adenocarcinoma. The DNA for the CDR3 is TGTGCCAGCAGCTTGGCGAGCGGGGGGGCAGATACGCAGTATTTT. Translation gives CASSLASGGADTQYF.